The 19 T cell receptor beta chains below were found in one sample sequenced in a study of blood T cell repertoires in COVID-19. The method was immunoSEQ multiplex PCR; TCRdb's version includes in-frame clones alone and lacks a portion of them. The sample lists about 300,000 clones, 88% occurring once. Material for sequencing was peripheral blood. All receptors derive from a woman aged 25-40 years who had recovered from COVID-19.

The chain joins TRBV7-3 to TRBJ2-3; D perhaps matches TRBD1 (7 bases). The CDR3 runs 14 residues. Between the trimmed V and J ends, which lost 5 bases and 5 bases, there was a span of 14 bases. CDR1 and CDR2 (germline): SGHTA, FQGTGA. CDR3 sequence reads: CASSTAGGKDTQYF. The CDR3 coding sequence is TGTGCCAGCAGCACCGCAGGGGGGAAAGATACGCAGTATTTT.

This chain links TRBV5-6 with TRBJ1-4; D may be TRBD1 (6 bases). From germline, CDR1 is SGHDT and CDR2 YYEEEE. The germline V and J ends were trimmed by 1 base and 8 bases, with 12 bases remaining between them. This CDR3 comprises 14 residues. In DNA, the CDR3 is TGTGCCAGCAGCTTGCTTAACAGGGTCGAAAAACTGTTTTTT. The encoded protein is CASSLLNRVEKLFF.

This chain joins TRBV28 and TRBJ2-2; the D is unclear. CDR3 size: 12 residues. Germline V gene lookup returns CDR1 MDHEN and CDR2 SYDVKM. V lost 6 bases and J 5 bases, leaving 7 bases between the germline ends. This chain's CDR3 is CASSQMTGELFF. The CDR3 bases are TGTGCCAGCAGCCAGATGACCGGGGAGCTGTTTTTT.

V and J are TRBV19 and TRBJ2-2; 11 nucleotides line up with TRBD1. Per germline, CDR1 LNHDA and CDR2 SQIVND (reference sequence). Trimming cost V 5 bases and J 4 bases; bases outside gene matches: 6. The CDR3 spans 16 residues. CDR3 DNA sequence: TGTGCCAGTAGTCGCGCCGGGACAGGGGGCACCGGGGAGCTGTTTTTT. Its translation is CASSRAGTGGTGELFF.

The chain recombines TRBV5-8 with TRBJ1-1; D call uncertain. This CDR3 spans 16 amino acids. Trimming took off 1 base at V and 2 bases at J, with 15 bases between the two ends. Germline CDR1 SGHTS, CDR2 YDEGEE. The CDR3 nucleotides read TGTGCCAGCAGCTTGCGGTCGGGGTGGAGAAACACTGAAGCTTTCTTT. This codes for CASSLRSGWRNTEAFF.

V gene TRBV7-2 combines with J gene TRBJ2-1; 13 bases agree with TRBD2. V was clipped by 1 base and J by 4 bases; unmatched bases: 7. Germline V CDR1 and CDR2: SGHTA, FQGNSA. The length of the CDR3 is 18 residues. The CDR3: CASSLGLAGGLLYNEQFF. The DNA for the CDR3 is TGTGCCAGCAGCTTAGGACTAGCGGGGGGACTTTTATACAATGAGCAGTTCTTC. Variable domain in full (rest from reference TRBV7-2 and TRBJ2-1): GAGVSQSPSNKVTEKGKDVELRCDPISGHTALYWYRQSLGQGLEFLIYFQGNSAPDKSGLPSDRFSAERTGGSVSTLTIQRTQQEDSAVYLCASSLGLAGGLLYNEQFFGPGTRLTVL.

The rearrangement uses TRBV5-1 and TRBJ2-5; 9 positions agree with TRBD2. The germline V gene has CDR1 SGHRS and CDR2 YFSETQ. The length of the CDR3 is 18 residues. The junction had 12 bases not matched to a gene; V was cut back by 1 base and J by 2 bases. The CDR3 sequence: CASSLNFGSSGTQETQYF. CDR3 nucleotide sequence: TGCGCCAGCAGCTTGAATTTTGGGTCTAGCGGGACACAAGAGACCCAGTACTTC.

The V gene is TRBV5-1, the J gene TRBJ2-2, with TRBD2 matching over 12 bases. V lost 4 bases and J lost 1; bases outside the gene matches: 5. The CDR3 contains 17 residues. Germline V gives CDR1 SGHRS, CDR2 YFSETQ. CDR3 sequence: CASSLPGLAGNTGELFF. In DNA form, the CDR3 reads TGCGCCAGCAGCCTTCCGGGACTAGCGGGGAACACCGGGGAGCTGTTTTTT. Full variable domain (missing parts from reference TRBV5-1 and TRBJ2-2): KAGVTQTPRYLIKTRGQQVTLSCSPISGHRSVSWYQQTPGQGLQFLFEYFSETQRNKGNFPGRFSGRQFSNSRSEMNVSTLELGDSALYLCASSLPGLAGNTGELFFGEGSRLTVL.

The chain has TRBV3-1 (or the pseudogene TRBV3-2) and TRBJ2-5, with D maybe TRBD1 (6 bases). The V end lost 1 base, the J end lost 1 base, and 13 bases lay between the germline ends. Germline CDR1 and CDR2: LGHDT and YNNKEL (reference sequence). This CDR3 has 16 residues. CDR3 coding DNA: TGTGCCAGCAGCCAAGTGGGGGCCGGGACCCAAGAGACCCAGTACTTC. It is translated as CASSQVGAGTQETQYF.

The V gene is TRBV6-5, the J gene TRBJ1-6; 9 bases match TRBD1. Looked up from germline, CDR1 is MNHEY and CDR2 is SVGAGI. V was pared by 6 bases and J by 6 bases, with 6 bases of the junction left unmatched. The CDR3 loop spans 15 amino acids. In DNA, the CDR3 is TGTGCCAGCAGGACCGGGACAGGGTTTAATTCACCCCTCCACTTT. Translation gives CASRTGTGFNSPLHF.

This chain uses TRBV18 with TRBJ1-1, with no clear D. Germline values: CDR1 KGHSH, CDR2 LQKENI. The CDR3 totals 17 residues. Trimming took 1 base from V and 3 from J, leaving 18 bases between them. This chain's CDR3 is CASSPRRITLTYTEAFF. For the CDR3, the DNA is TGTGCCAGCTCACCACGCAGGATTACCTTAACCTACACTGAAGCTTTCTTT. The whole variable domain, remainder taken from reference TRBV18 and TRBJ1-1, is NAGVMQNPRHLVRRRGQEARLRCSPMKGHSHVYWYRQLPEEGLKFMVYLQKENIIDESGMPKERFSAEFPKEGPSILRIQQVVRGDSAAYFCASSPRRITLTYTEAFFGQGTRLTVV.

The chain recombines TRBV5-4 with TRBJ1-3, with D unclear. CDR1 and CDR2 from the germline V gene are SGHNT and YYREEE (reference sequence). Trimming removed 2 bases from V and 4 bases from J, with 10 bases in between. CDR3 length equals 14 residues. In nucleotides, the CDR3 is TGTGCCAGCAGCTTTCCCGGGTCGGGAAACACCATATATTTT. It encodes CASSFPGSGNTIYF.

The chain uses TRBV28 and TRBJ2-1; D may be TRBD1 (5 bases). Trimming pared 3 bases from V and 4 bases from J, leaving 10 bases between. The CDR3 is 14 residues long. Looked up from germline, CDR1 is MDHEN and CDR2 is SYDVKM. The CDR3 coding sequence is TGTGCCAGCAGTTTTTCTGGACATTACAATGAGCAGTTCTTC. Protein: CASSFSGHYNEQFF.

This clone was counted a single time. The J gene is TRBJ2-2, the V gene TRBV5-4; 7 bases are a match to TRBD1. This CDR3 region has 14 residues. From germline, CDR1 is SGHNT and CDR2 YYREEE (reference sequence). V was pared by 4 bases and J by 6 bases, with 6 bases of the junction left unmatched. CDR3 sequence reads: CASSEYRGPGELFF. Here the CDR3 DNA reads TGTGCCAGCAGCGAATACAGGGGCCCCGGGGAGCTGTTTTTT.

CDR3 sequence (DNA): TGTGCCAGCAGTAGGGACAGAAATTCACCCCTCCACTTT. It encodes CASSRDRNSPLHF. V gene TRBV6-5 combines with J gene TRBJ1-6; TRBD1 agrees at 7 bases. V was clipped by 5 bases and J by 7 bases; unmatched bases: 2. The CDR3 runs 13 residues. Germline values: CDR1 MNHEY, CDR2 SVGAGI.

This chain links TRBV5-6 with TRBJ1-4, with TRBD1 identical over 9 bases. V lost 4 bases, J lost 8 bases, and 15 bases stayed unmatched. Germline V gives CDR1 SGHDT, CDR2 YYEEEE. The CDR3 has 17 amino acids. This CDR3 reads CASSPTPQTGGDEKLFF. The CDR3 nucleotides are TGTGCCAGCAGCCCTACCCCTCAGACAGGGGGAGACGAAAAACTGTTTTTT.

This chain connects TRBV28 to TRBJ1-5; possible D gene TRBD1, 5 bases. The germline V and J ends were trimmed by 4 bases and 3 bases, with 10 bases remaining between them. Germline CDR1 MDHEN, CDR2 SYDVKM. The CDR3 has 14 residues. The CDR3 sequence: CASSSGFYNQPQHF. The CDR3 DNA reads as TGTGCCAGCAGTTCAGGGTTTTACAATCAGCCCCAGCATTTT.

The V and J genes are TRBV5-4 and TRBJ2-5; weak D call: TRBD1 (6 bases). Germline V gives CDR1 SGHNT, CDR2 YYREEE (reference sequence). This CDR3 has 17 residues. V lost 4 bases, J lost 0 bases, and 19 bases lay in between. CDR3 nucleotide sequence: TGTGCCAGCAGCCCCAAAGGACAGAGAGGGGACCAAGAGACCCAGTACTTC. This translates into CASSPKGQRGDQETQYF. The full variable domain, with the rest looked up from reference TRBV5-4 and TRBJ2-5, is ETGVTQSPTHLIKTRGQQVTLRCSSQSGHNTVSWYQQALGQGPQFIFQYYREEENGRGNFPPRFSGLQFPNYSSELNVNALELDDSALYLCASSPKGQRGDQETQYFGPGTRLLVL.

The V and J genes are TRBV3-1 (or the pseudogene TRBV3-2) and TRBJ2-5; 8 positions match TRBD2. The CDR3 totals 13 residues. Germline values: CDR1 LGHDT, CDR2 YNNKEL (reference sequence). The trim removed 7 bases at V and 1 base at J, leaving 2 bases unmatched. CDR3 loop: CASTTSGQETQYF. The CDR3 DNA follows: TGTGCCAGCACCACTAGCGGCCAAGAGACCCAGTACTTC.